This T cell receptor (beta chain) originates from a study of tumor and adjacent non-tumor tissue in lung cancer. At the level of the study: There were 11 to 12 adenocarcinoma, a couple of squamous cell carcinoma and 1 small cell lung cancer cases. General study findings and limits: Top 100 clones took a larger repertoire share in normal lung. Compared with tumor, normal lung showed significantly lower TCR diversity.

CDR1 is MNHNY, CDR2 SVGAGI, per germline (reference sequence). The CDR3 covers 14 residues. TCRbeta libraries were built with three rounds of nested PCR, modified from ARM-PCR. One entry per CDR3 protein results from TCRdb running MiXCR on the multiplex PCR reads. The sample includes some 74,000 distinct CDR3 sequences, roughly 72% of them seen just once. Regarding this clonotype: The antigen is unknown. The junction and the germline gene differ at one end; a read error may be behind it.

The template was RNA from unsorted bulk tissue. This rearrangement joins TRBV6-6 to TRBJ1-1; 7 bases line up with TRBD1. This receptor was obtained from a woman aged 35 to 49 with non-small cell lung cancer. The specimen was lung tumor tissue. The CDR3 sequence: CASSIQGSNTKAFF. CDR3 nucleotide sequence: TGTGCCAGTAGTATACAGGGGTCGAACACTAAAGCTTTCTTT.